A selection of T cell receptor beta chains follows, all from one sample in a study of blood T cell repertoires in COVID-19. Produced via immunoSEQ multiplex PCR; TCRdb's table is partial and in-frame only. The data show about 310,000 clones, 90% seen once. The sequenced sample consisted of peripheral blood. Receptors were obtained from a middle-aged woman with COVID-19, enrolled during active disease. Each CDR3 is given with its conserved first and last residue. D genes are given only for firm matches. Clone size is stated in some rows and not others, as once, few, many or a class when expanded.

d_gene: TRBD1; v_gene: TRBV24-1; len: 15; j_gene: TRBJ2-3; abundance: .; CDR3nt: TGTGCCACCAGTGATTCGGGACAGGGGACAGATACGCAGTATTTT; CDR3aa: CATSDSGQGTDTQYF
d_gene: .; v_gene: TRBV7-8; len: 14; j_gene: TRBJ1-1; abundance: .; CDR3nt: TGTGCCAGCAGCTTCCTACAGATGAACACTGAAGCTTTCTTT; CDR3aa: CASSFLQMNTEAFF
d_gene: .; v_gene: TRBV27; len: 15; j_gene: TRBJ2-5; abundance: .; CDR3nt: TGTGCCAGCAGTTCGTGGAGGACTGGCCAAGAGACCCAGTACTTC; CDR3aa: CASSSWRTGQETQYF
d_gene: TRBD1; v_gene: TRBV7-2; len: 19; j_gene: TRBJ2-4; abundance: .; CDR3nt: TGTGCCAGCAGCCCCCGGGACAGGGGAGGGTTAGAGGCCAAAAACATTCAGTACTTC; CDR3aa: CASSPRDRGGLEAKNIQYF
d_gene: TRBD2; v_gene: TRBV6-5; len: 16; j_gene: TRBJ2-7; abundance: .; CDR3nt: TGTGCCAGCAGTTACTCCCGGCGGGGCGGGAGCTACGAGCAGTACTTC; CDR3aa: CASSYSRRGGSYEQYF
d_gene: TRBD2; v_gene: TRBV5-1; len: 16; j_gene: TRBJ2-1; abundance: once; CDR3nt: TGCGCCAGCAGCTCGGGACTAGCGGGGGCCTACAATGAGCAGTTCTTC; CDR3aa: CASSSGLAGAYNEQFF
d_gene: TRBD1; v_gene: TRBV15; len: 17; j_gene: TRBJ2-5; abundance: .; CDR3nt: TGTGCCACCAGCATACCCGGGACAGGGCCCCTGGGAGAGACCCAGTACTTC; CDR3aa: CATSIPGTGPLGETQYF
d_gene: TRBD2; v_gene: TRBV7-2; len: 17; j_gene: TRBJ2-1; abundance: .; CDR3nt: TGTGCCAGCAGCTTAGTGTGGGCTAGCGGGCTAACCAATGAGCAGTTCTTC; CDR3aa: CASSLVWASGLTNEQFF
d_gene: .; v_gene: TRBV27; len: 15; j_gene: TRBJ2-5; abundance: once; CDR3nt: TGTGCCAGCAGTATCGGCGGACTACCTGGGGAGACCCAGTACTTC; CDR3aa: CASSIGGLPGETQYF
d_gene: .; v_gene: TRBV19; len: 12; j_gene: TRBJ1-2; abundance: .; CDR3nt: TGTGCCAGTAGTGCGCGGGCTAACGGCTACACCTTC; CDR3aa: CASSARANGYTF
d_gene: .; v_gene: TRBV19; len: 16; j_gene: TRBJ2-5; abundance: .; CDR3nt: TGTGCCAGTAGTGCCCAGACTAGTCTCCCCGCTTTGACCCAGTACTTC; CDR3aa: CASSAQTSLPALTQYF
d_gene: TRBD1; v_gene: TRBV28; len: 16; j_gene: TRBJ1-6; abundance: once; CDR3nt: TGTGCCAGCACCAGGACAGGGGGCCCTAATAATTCACCCCTCCACTTT; CDR3aa: CASTRTGGPNNSPLHF
d_gene: .; v_gene: TRBV6-2/TRBV6-3; len: 16; j_gene: TRBJ2-5; abundance: .; CDR3nt: TGTGCCAGCAGTTACTCGACGGGGGGCGCGGGAGAGACCCAGTACTTC; CDR3aa: CASSYSTGGAGETQYF